This T cell receptor beta chain was sequenced in a study of T cell responses to AZD1222 COVID-19 vaccine. The CDR3 is 13 residues long. Per germline, CDR1 LGHNA and CDR2 YSLEER. The ends were cut back, 0 bases at V and 15 bases at J, with 15 bases in the middle. In the case of this clone: The antigen is undetermined.

The assay was immunoSEQ multiplex PCR, and TCRdb's table has in-frame clones only and misses some. The table records 150,000 or so clones, roughly nine tenths of them present only once. General observations from the study: Within unmutated variant regions lay the reported targets of nearly half of spike-specific TCRs. The donors showed a predominance of white British ancestry and of females, with possible underestimation of clonal diversity.

The V call is TRBV4-3, the J call TRBJ2-1; D perhaps matches TRBD2 (6 bases). The TCR originated in an adult in good health. Specimen: peripheral blood, collected on day 0 of AZD1222 vaccination. This CDR3 is CASSQEGGSGPFF. In nucleotides, the CDR3 is TGCGCCAGCAGCCAAGAAGGAGGGAGTGGACCGTTCTTC.